Given below is one T cell receptor (beta chain) in context. Antigen: not known. Barcoded TCR alpha and TCR beta cDNA libraries with UMIs came from 5'RACE using constant-segment primers. TCRdb reprocessed the 5' RACE reads with MiXCR, giving one entry per CDR3 protein. The table has about 500,000 distinct CDR3 sequences, about a fifth seen once; the top ten hold under 15%. The data were obtained in a study of T-cell memory formation after mild COVID-19. Across the study: There were largely donor-specific TCR clusters. Study-wide results and caveats: Clones that contracted from day 15 to 85 were balanced CD4/CD8, while later expanders leaned CD4+.

Trimming took 4 bases from V and 3 from J; bases not matched to a gene: 6. This CDR3 region has 15 residues. Germline V CDR1 and CDR2: SEHNR, FQNEAQ (reference sequence). The chain uses TRBV7-9 and TRBJ1-5, with 7 bases identical to TRBD1. The receptor was derived from an adult woman who had mild COVID-19 (a few samples of this study predate the infection). Cell type and time point are not known. Sample: PBMCs or a T cell subset sorted from them (not recorded which). CDR3 DNA: TGTGCCAGCAGCTCGACGACAGGGTACAATCAGCCCCAGCATTTT. This encodes CASSSTTGYNQPQHF.